This T cell receptor beta chain came from a study of CD8 T cells in ankylosing spondylitis. Trimming removed 2 bases from V and 8 bases from J, with 22 bases in between. The CDR3 totals 16 residues. The germline V gene encodes CDR1 MNHEY and CDR2 SVGAGI. Concerning this clonotype itself: What it binds is unknown.

Findings and caveats of the study: Disease-linked clones bore a CD8+ phenotype, appearing relatively rarely in peripheral blood. Past research had described some motif variants in reactive arthritis synovial fluid and blood. Roughly 8 highly homologous variants made up a TCR beta motif, and this motif appeared characteristic of ankylosing spondylitis blood. Disease-associated clones were reportedly significantly overrepresented in matched ankylosing spondylitis synovial fluid.

Making the TCR beta libraries involved quantitative 5'-RACE with molecular barcodes. TCRdb analysed the 5' RACE reads with MiXCR anew, one entry per CDR3 protein. The table records about 330,000 distinct CDR3 sequences, around 7.6% of them present only once. Source material: blood, either unsorted or a sorted T cell fraction (not recorded which). The chain is built from TRBV6-5 and TRBJ2-7; possibly TRBD2 for D (6 bases). This receptor was obtained from a male donor with ankylosing spondylitis. The CDR3 DNA follows: TGTGCCAGCAGTTACGGGGTGGTGCGTACCGGGAGTCAGCAGTACTTC. Translated: CASSYGVVRTGSQQYF.